This TCR beta chain was recorded in a study of identical twins. General observations from the study: Reduced insertions were recorded for abundant cord blood beta clonotypes, with no such pattern in memory repertoires. Zero-insertion analyses were open to partial confounding by invariant MAIT and iNKT cells.

The CDR3 consists of 14 residues. The V gene lost 7 bases and the J gene lost 3 bases, with 14 bases spanning the gap. Germline CDR1 reads ENHRY; CDR2 reads SYGVKD. cDNA carried unique molecular identifiers, and a universal primer site was added by template switching. TCRdb re-called the 5' RACE reads through MiXCR, storing one row per CDR3 protein. The table lists some 900,000 distinct CDR3 sequences, 9% to 15% of them singletons. This clonotype has only a few counts. What it binds is not known. These data also formed part of another study, on yellow fever vaccine responses in identical twins. In that study: Twins' vaccine T cell response reportedly gave the appearance of partial convergence and partial personalization.

The TCR comes from a woman aged 18 to 35 in good health. The chain is built from TRBV10-3 and TRBJ2-3; D is perhaps TRBD1 (6 bases). The sequencing sample was made of PBMCs. The CDR3 sequence is CAITLGTNTDTQYF. CDR3 DNA: TGTGCCATCACCCTAGGGACAAATACAGATACGCAGTATTTT.